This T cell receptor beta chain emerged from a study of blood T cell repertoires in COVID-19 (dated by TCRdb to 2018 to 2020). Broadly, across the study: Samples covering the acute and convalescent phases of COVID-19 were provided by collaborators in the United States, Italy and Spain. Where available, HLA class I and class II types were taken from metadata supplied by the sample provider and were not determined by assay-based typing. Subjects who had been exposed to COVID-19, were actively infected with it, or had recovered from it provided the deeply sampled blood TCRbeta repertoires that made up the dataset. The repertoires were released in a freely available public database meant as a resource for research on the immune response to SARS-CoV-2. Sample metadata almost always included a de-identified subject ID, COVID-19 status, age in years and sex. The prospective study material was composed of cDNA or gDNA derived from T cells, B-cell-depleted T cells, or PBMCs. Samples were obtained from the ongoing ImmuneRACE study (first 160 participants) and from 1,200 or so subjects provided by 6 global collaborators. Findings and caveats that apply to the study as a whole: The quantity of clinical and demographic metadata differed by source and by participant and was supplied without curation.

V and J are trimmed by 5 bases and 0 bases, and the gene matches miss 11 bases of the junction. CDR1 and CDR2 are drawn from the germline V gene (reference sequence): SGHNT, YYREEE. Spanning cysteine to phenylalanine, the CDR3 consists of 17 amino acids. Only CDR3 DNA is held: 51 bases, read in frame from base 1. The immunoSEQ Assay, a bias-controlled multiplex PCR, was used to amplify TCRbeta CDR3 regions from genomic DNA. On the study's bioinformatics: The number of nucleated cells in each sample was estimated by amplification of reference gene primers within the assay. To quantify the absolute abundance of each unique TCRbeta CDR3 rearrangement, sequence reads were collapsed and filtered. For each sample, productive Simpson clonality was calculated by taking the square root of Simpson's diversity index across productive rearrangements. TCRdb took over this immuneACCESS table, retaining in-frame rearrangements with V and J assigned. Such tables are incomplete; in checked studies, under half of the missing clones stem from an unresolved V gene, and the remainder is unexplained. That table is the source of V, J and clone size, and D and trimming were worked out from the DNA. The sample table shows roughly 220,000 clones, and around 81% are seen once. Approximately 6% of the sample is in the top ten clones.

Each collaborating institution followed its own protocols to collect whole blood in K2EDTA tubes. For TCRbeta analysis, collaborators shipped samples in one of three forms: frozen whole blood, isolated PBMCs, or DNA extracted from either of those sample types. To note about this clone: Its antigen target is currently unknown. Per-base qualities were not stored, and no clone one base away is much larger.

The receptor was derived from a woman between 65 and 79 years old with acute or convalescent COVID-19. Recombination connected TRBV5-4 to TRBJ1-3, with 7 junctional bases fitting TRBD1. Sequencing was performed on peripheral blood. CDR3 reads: CASSPNPGQSSGNTIYF. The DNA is TGTGCCAGCAGTCCTAACCCGGGACAGAGCTCTGGAAACACCATATATTTT.